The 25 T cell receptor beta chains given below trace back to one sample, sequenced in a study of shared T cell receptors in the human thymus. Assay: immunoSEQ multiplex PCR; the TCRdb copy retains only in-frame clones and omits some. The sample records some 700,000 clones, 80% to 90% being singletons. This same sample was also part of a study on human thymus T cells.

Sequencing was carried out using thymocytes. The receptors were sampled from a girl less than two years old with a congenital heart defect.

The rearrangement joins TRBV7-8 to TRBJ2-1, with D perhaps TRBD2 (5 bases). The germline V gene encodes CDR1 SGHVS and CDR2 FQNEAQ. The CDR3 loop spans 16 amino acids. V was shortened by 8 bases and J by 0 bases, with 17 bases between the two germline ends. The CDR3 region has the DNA TGTGCCAGCGCCTGGACTGGGCCAAGCTCCTACAATGAGCAGTTCTTC. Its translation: CASAWTGPSSYNEQFF.

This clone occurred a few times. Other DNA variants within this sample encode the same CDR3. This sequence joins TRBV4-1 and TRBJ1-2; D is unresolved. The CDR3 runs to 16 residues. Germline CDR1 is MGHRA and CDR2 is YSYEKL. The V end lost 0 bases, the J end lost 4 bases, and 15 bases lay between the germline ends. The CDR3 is CASSQEGGGQCYGYTF. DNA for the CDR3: TGCGCCAGCAGCCAAGAGGGAGGTGGGCAATGCTATGGCTACACCTTC.

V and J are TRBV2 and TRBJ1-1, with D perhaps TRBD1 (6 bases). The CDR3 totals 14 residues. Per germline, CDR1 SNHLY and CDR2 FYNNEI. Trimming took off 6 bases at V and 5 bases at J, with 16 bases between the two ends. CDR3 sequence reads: CASRPGEGRTEAFF. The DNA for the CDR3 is TGTGCCAGCAGGCCAGGGGAAGGAAGGACTGAAGCTTTCTTT.

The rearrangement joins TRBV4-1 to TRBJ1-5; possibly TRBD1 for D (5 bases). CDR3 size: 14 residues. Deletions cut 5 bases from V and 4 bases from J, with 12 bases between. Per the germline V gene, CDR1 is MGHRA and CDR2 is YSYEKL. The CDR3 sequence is CASSSTEGNQPQHF. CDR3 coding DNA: TGCGCCAGCAGCTCAACGGAGGGGAATCAGCCCCAGCATTTT.

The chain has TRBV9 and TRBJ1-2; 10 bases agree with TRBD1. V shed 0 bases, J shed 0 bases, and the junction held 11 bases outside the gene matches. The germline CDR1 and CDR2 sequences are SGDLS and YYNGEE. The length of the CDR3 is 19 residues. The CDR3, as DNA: TGTGCCAGCAGCGTAGAGGACAGGGGGTCTCGACCGGCTAACTATGGCTACACCTTC. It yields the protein CASSVEDRGSRPANYGYTF.

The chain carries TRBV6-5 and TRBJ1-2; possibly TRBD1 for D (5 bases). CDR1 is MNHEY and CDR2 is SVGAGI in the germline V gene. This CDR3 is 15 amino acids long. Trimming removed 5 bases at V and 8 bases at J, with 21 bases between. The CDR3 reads CASSSDSHKGRGYTF. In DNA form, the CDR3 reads TGTGCCAGCAGTAGTGACAGCCACAAAGGTCGGGGCTACACCTTC.

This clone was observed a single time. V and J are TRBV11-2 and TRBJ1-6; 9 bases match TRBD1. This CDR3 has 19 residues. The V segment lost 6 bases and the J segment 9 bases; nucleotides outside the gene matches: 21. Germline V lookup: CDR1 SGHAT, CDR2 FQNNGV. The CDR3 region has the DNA TGTGCCAGCAGTTCTCAAGGGTACAGGGGGCAAGACAGTGGTTCACCCCTCCACTTT. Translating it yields CASSSQGYRGQDSGSPLHF.

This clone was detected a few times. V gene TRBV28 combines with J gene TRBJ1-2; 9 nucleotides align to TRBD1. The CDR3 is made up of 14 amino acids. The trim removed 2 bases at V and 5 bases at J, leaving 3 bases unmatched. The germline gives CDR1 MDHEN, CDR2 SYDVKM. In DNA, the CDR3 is TGTGCCAGCAGTTTAGGGGGACAGGGTTATGGCTACACCTTC. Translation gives CASSLGGQGYGYTF.

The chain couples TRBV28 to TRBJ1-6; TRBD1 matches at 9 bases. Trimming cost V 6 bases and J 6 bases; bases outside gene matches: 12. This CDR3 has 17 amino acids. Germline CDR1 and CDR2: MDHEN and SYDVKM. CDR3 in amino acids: CASSCRRTGVVNSPLHF. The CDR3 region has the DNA TGTGCCAGCAGCTGCCGAAGGACAGGGGTGGTTAATTCACCCCTCCACTTT.

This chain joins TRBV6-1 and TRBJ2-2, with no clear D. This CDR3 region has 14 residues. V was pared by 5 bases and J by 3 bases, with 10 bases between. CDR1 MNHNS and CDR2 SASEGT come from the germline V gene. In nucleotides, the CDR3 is TGTGCCAGCAGTCGGGTGGCGGACACCGGGGAGCTGTTTTTT. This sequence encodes CASSRVADTGELFF.

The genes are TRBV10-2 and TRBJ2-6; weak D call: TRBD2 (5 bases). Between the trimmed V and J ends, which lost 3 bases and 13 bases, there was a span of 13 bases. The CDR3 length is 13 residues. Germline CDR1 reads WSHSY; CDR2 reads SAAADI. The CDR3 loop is CASSDVSEGVLTF. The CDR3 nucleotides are TGCGCCAGCAGTGATGTTAGTGAGGGTGTCCTGACTTTC.

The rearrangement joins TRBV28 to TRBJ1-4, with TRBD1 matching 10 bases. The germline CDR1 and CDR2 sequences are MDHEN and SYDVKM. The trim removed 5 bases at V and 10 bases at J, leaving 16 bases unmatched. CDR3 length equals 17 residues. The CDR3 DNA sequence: TGTGCCAGCAGTGAATTTACCCGGGACAGGGGAGTGAGAAAACTGTTTTTT. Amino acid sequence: CASSEFTRDRGVRKLFF.

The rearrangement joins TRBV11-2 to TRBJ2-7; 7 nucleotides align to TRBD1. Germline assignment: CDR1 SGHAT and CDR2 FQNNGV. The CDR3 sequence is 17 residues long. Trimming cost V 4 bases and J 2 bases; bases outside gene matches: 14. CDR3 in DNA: TGTGCCAGCAGCTGCCACCTACCGGGACAGATTACCTACGAGCAGTACTTC. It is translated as CASSCHLPGQITYEQYF.

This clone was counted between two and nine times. DNA of the CDR3: TGTGCCAGCAGTGAATTTCTAGTCCCGGGACAGGATAATGAGCAGTTCTTC. This sequence encodes CASSEFLVPGQDNEQFF. The chain recombines TRBV25-1 with TRBJ2-1; 8 positions agree with TRBD1. CDR1 is MGHDK and CDR2 is SYGVNS in the germline V gene. The V segment lost 1 base and the J segment 7 bases; nucleotides outside the gene matches: 12. The CDR3 runs 17 residues. Full variable domain (missing parts from reference TRBV25-1 and TRBJ2-1): EADIYQTPRYLVIGTGKKITLECSQTMGHDKMYWYQQDPGMELHLIHYSYGVNSTEKGDLSSESTVSRIRTEHFPLTLESARPSHTSQYLCASSEFLVPGQDNEQFFGPGTRLTVL.

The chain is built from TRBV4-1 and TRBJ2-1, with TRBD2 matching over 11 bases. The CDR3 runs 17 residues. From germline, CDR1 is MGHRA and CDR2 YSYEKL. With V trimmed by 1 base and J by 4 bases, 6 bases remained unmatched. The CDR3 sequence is CASSQGVLAGDYNEQFF. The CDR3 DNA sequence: TGCGCCAGCAGCCAAGGGGTACTAGCGGGGGATTACAATGAGCAGTTCTTC.

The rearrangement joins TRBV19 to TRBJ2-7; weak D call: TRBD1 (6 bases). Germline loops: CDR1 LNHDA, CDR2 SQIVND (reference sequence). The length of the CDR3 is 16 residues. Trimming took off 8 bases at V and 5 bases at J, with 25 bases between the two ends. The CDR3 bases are TGTGCCAGTCAGACTGCAACAGGGTCGGGTATCGACGAGCAGTACTTC. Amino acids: CASQTATGSGIDEQYF. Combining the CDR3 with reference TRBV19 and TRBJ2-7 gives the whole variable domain DGGITQSPKYLFRKEGQNVTLSCEQNLNHDAMYWYRQDPGQGLRLIYYSQIVNDFQKGDIAEGYSVSREKKESFPLTVTSAQKNPTAFYLCASQTATGSGIDEQYFGPGTRLTVT.

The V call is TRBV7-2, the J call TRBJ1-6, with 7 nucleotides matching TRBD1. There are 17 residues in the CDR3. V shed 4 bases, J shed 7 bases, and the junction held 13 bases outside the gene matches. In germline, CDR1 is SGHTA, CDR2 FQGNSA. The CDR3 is CASSSEGQIGSNSPLHF. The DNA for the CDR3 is TGTGCCAGCAGCTCAGAGGGACAGATTGGATCAAATTCACCCCTCCACTTT.

For the CDR3, the DNA is TGTGCCAGCAGCGGGGCCGGGACTAGCTTCTACGAGCAGTACTTC. Translation: CASSGAGTSFYEQYF. The chain recombines TRBV5-6 with TRBJ2-7; 9 positions agree with TRBD2. Germline assignment: CDR1 SGHDT and CDR2 YYEEEE. CDR3 length equals 15 residues. The J segment lost 3 bases and the V segment lost 4 bases, leaving 8 bases of the junction unmatched.

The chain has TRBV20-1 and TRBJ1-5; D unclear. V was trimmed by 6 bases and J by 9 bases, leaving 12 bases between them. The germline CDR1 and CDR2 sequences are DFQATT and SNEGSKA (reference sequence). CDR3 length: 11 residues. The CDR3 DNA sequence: TGCAGTGCAGTGATCCGGGGGCCCCAGCATTTT. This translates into CSAVIRGPQHF.

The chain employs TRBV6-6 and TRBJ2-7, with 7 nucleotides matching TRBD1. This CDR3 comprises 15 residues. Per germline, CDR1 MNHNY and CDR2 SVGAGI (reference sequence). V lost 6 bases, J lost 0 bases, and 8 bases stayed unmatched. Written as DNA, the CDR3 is TGTGCCAGCAGCCCCAGACAGGGTGTCTCCTACGAGCAGTACTTC. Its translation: CASSPRQGVSYEQYF.

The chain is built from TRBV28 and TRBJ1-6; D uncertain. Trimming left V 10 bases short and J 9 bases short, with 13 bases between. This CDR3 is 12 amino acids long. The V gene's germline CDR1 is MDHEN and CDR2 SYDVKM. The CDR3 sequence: CATEGTRSPLHF. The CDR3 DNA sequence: TGTGCCACTGAGGGCACTCGTTCACCCCTCCACTTT.

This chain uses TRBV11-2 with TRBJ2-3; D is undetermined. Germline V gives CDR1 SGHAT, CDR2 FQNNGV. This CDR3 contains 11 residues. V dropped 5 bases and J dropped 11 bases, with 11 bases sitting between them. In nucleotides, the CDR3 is TGTGCCAGCAGCCTTGAGCCTGTGCAGTATTTT. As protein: CASSLEPVQYF.

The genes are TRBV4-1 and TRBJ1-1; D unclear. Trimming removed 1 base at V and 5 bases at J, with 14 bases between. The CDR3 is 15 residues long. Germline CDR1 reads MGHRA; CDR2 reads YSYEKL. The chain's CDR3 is CASSQVRQVLTEAFF. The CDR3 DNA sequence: TGCGCCAGCAGCCAAGTCCGGCAGGTTTTAACTGAAGCTTTCTTT.

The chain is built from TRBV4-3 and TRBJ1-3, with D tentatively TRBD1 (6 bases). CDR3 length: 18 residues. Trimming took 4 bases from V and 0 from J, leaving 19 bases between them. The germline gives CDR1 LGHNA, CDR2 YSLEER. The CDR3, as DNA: TGCGCCAGCAGCCCGGACAGAAGCGCCAGATACTCTGGAAACACCATATATTTT. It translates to CASSPDRSARYSGNTIYF.

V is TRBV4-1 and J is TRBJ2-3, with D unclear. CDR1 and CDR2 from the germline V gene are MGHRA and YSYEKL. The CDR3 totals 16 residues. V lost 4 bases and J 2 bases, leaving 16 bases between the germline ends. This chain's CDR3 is CASSRGRSRVTDTQYF. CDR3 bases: TGCGCCAGCAGCCGCGGCCGGTCCCGAGTCACAGATACGCAGTATTTT.